Given below is one T cell receptor (beta chain) in context. TCRdb recomputed calls from the RT-PCR reads with MiXCR, one row per CDR3 protein. The repertoire holds fewer than 650,000 distinct CDR3 sequences, with 10% to 15% as singletons. This sample was included in a study of response to subunit inactivated influenza vaccine. Germline CDR1 SEHNR, CDR2 FQNEAQ (reference sequence). The length of the CDR3 is 15 residues. The germline V and J ends were trimmed by 2 bases and 3 bases, with 8 bases remaining between them. The specimen was PBMCs from blood, collected 45 days after vaccination. This receptor was identified in a man in his fifties who received an inactivated influenza vaccine. The J gene is TRBJ2-6, the V gene TRBV7-9, with D perhaps matching TRBD2 (6 bases). The CDR3 sequence is CASSLLRGGANVLTF. DNA of the CDR3: TGTGCCAGCAGCTTACTGCGGGGTGGGGCCAACGTCCTGACTTTC.